A single sample gave rise to the 9 T cell receptor beta chains below, sequenced in a study of blood T cell repertoires in COVID-19. The table came from immunoSEQ multiplex PCR; TCRdb's copy has only in-frame clones and leaves some out. The sample shows around 230,000 clones, about 91% of them seen only once. Sequenced material: PBMCs or T cells enriched from blood (not recorded which). The receptors originated from a woman aged 40 to 50 with acute COVID-19.

The chain links TRBV5-1 to TRBJ2-1; TRBD2 aligns across 11 bases. Germline trimming cut 1 base from V and 10 bases from J; bases unmatched to any gene: 7. The CDR3 has 15 residues. Germline V gene lookup returns CDR1 SGHRS and CDR2 YFSETQ. CDR3 residues: CASSLTSGSGGEQFF. Written as DNA, the CDR3 is TGCGCCAGCAGCTTGACTAGCGGGAGTGGTGGGGAGCAGTTCTTC.

This chain connects TRBV7-2 to TRBJ2-2, with TRBD2 identical over 8 bases. The V gene's germline CDR1 is SGHTA and CDR2 FQGNSA. V trimming: 10 bases; J trimming: 5 bases; junction bases outside the gene matches: 9. The length of the CDR3 is 14 residues. The CDR3 here is CATRGGGRTGELFF. The CDR3 DNA sequence: TGTGCCACCAGGGGCGGCGGGAGGACCGGGGAGCTGTTTTTT.

The chain carries TRBV4-1 and TRBJ2-1; TRBD1 is a possible D gene (5 bases). This CDR3 contains 13 residues. V lost 6 bases, J lost 8 bases, and 14 bases lay in between. CDR1 is MGHRA and CDR2 is YSYEKL in the germline V gene. The CDR3: CASRPTGIDEQFF. The CDR3 DNA reads as TGCGCCAGCAGACCCACAGGTATCGATGAGCAGTTCTTC.

The V gene is TRBV18, the J gene TRBJ1-1, with TRBD1 matching 8 bases. Losses at the gene ends were 6 bases for V and 1 base for J; bases not matched to a gene: 10. This CDR3 spans 16 amino acids. The germline V gene encodes CDR1 KGHSH and CDR2 LQKENI. The CDR3 sequence: CASSPRGGQGNTEAFF. CDR3 in DNA: TGTGCCAGCTCCCCAAGGGGTGGACAGGGGAACACTGAAGCTTTCTTT.

The rearrangement joins TRBV30 to TRBJ2-3; D is ambiguous. V was shortened by 0 bases and J by 0 bases, with 7 bases between the two germline ends. This CDR3 has 14 residues. CDR1 and CDR2 from the germline V gene are GTSNPN and SVGIG (reference sequence). CDR3 nucleotides: TGTGCCTGGAGTGTACTACATAGCACAGATACGCAGTATTTT. This codes for CAWSVLHSTDTQYF.

Concerning this clone itself: The sample holds other DNA sequences that translate to the same CDR3. The chain combines TRBV5-1 with TRBJ2-1, with D perhaps matching TRBD1 (5 bases). Trimming removed 0 bases at V and 4 bases at J, with 8 bases between. Germline V gene lookup returns CDR1 SGHRS and CDR2 YFSETQ. The CDR3 covers 14 residues. The CDR3, as DNA: TGCGCCAGCAGCTTGGGACAGAGTTACAATGAGCAGTTCTTC. It codes for CASSLGQSYNEQFF.

This clone is a singleton in its sample. The J gene is TRBJ1-6, the V gene TRBV30; TRBD1 agrees at 8 bases. Germline CDR1 and CDR2: GTSNPN and SVGIG (reference sequence). V lost 5 bases and J lost 7; bases outside the gene matches: 7. The CDR3 contains 14 residues. The DNA of the CDR3 is TGTGCCTGGCTCCGCGGGACAGGAAATTCACCCCTCCACTTT. As protein: CAWLRGTGNSPLHF.

This sequence joins TRBV7-2 and TRBJ2-1, with a possible D match to TRBD2 (6 bases). The CDR3 is 13 amino acids. Germline V gene sequence: CDR1 SGHTA, CDR2 FQGNSA. Deletions cut 4 bases from V and 10 bases from J, with 14 bases between. CDR3 sequence reads: CASSSWRGREQFF. DNA for the CDR3: TGTGCCAGCAGCTCCTGGAGAGGGAGGGAGCAGTTCTTC.

V usage is TRBV6-5 and J usage is TRBJ1-5, with unresolved D. Trimming removed 0 bases from V and 4 bases from J, with 13 bases in between. Germline assignment: CDR1 MNHEY and CDR2 SVGAGI. CDR3 length: 16 amino acids. The chain's CDR3 is CASSYSGQALNQPQHF. The CDR3 DNA sequence: TGTGCCAGCAGTTACTCTGGGCAGGCGCTTAATCAGCCCCAGCATTTT.